This is a list of T cell receptor beta chains from one sample in a study of shared clonotypes between healthy human individuals. The assay was immunoSEQ multiplex PCR, and TCRdb's table has in-frame clones only and misses some. The top ten clones hold around 0.37% of a sample with around 2.5 million clones, 80% to 95% of them seen once. Sequencing was done on a sample of naive CD4+ T cells from PBMCs. These receptors originate from a young man in good health. Some clones in this sample may be carry-over from other donors' samples. Both conserved end residues are part of each CDR3. A D gene is named only where the DNA matches it firmly. Rows may omit the clone size; those that give it use once, few, many or a size class.

v_gene	j_gene	d_gene	abundance	CDR3nt	CDR3aa
TRBV6-1	TRBJ2-2	-	-	TGTGCCAGCAGTGAACAGGGAACCGGGGAGCTGTTTTTT	CASSEQGTGELFF
TRBV10-3	TRBJ2-6	TRBD1	-	TGTGCCATCAGCCCATTTGGGACAGTCTCTGGGGCCAACGTCCTGACTTTC	CAISPFGTVSGANVLTF
TRBV5-6	TRBJ1-1	-	-	TGTGCCAGCAGCTTGGGGGGTAACACTGAAGCTTTCTTT	CASSLGGNTEAFF
TRBV6-1	TRBJ2-5	-	-	TGTGCCAGCAGCCGGGGGCGGGGGAGGTCAGAGACCCAGTACTTC	CASSRGRGRSETQYF
TRBV28	TRBJ1-2	-	-	TGTGCCAGCAGCGAAATCACAGGGGGCTACACCTTC	CASSEITGGYTF
TRBV4-1	TRBJ2-1	TRBD2	-	TGCGCCAGCAGCCAGAGGGGACTAGCGGGAGGCGCCCCTTCCTACAATGAGCAGTTCTTC	CASSQRGLAGGAPSYNEQFF
TRBV4-3	TRBJ2-3	TRBD1	-	TGCGCCAGCAGCCAAGGACAGGGGGAAACAGATACGCAGTATTTT	CASSQGQGETDTQYF
TRBV28	TRBJ2-7	-	-	TGTGCCAGCAGCTCGGCGGGACAAACCTACGAGCAGTACTTC	CASSSAGQTYEQYF
TRBV4-2	TRBJ2-5	-	-	TGTGCCAGCAGCCAAGATATCCGCCGGGGGAGACGGGGGGAGACCCAGTACTTC	CASSQDIRRGRRGETQYF
TRBV7-8	TRBJ1-2	-	-	TGTGCCAGCAGCTTAGACGGTTCACTCGGGAACTATGGCTACACCTTC	CASSLDGSLGNYGYTF
TRBV25-1	TRBJ2-1	-	-	TGTGCCAGCAGTGAATTGTCGGGGTACAATGAGCAGTTCTTC	CASSELSGYNEQFF
TRBV28	TRBJ2-4	TRBD2	-	TGTGCCAGCAGCAGCATACTTAGCGGGAGTCGGGGCAAAAACATTCAGTACTTC	CASSSILSGSRGKNIQYF
TRBV11-2	TRBJ1-3	-	-	TGTGCCAGCAGCTTATTTTCGGGTTCTCCGGCGGGCACCATATATTTT	CASSLFSGSPAGTIYF
TRBV19	TRBJ2-2	-	once	TGTGCCAGCAGAAGAGGAGTAACGCTTGGCGGGGAGCTGTTTTTT	CASRRGVTLGGELFF
TRBV7-9	TRBJ2-7	-	-	TGTGCCAGCAGCCGAGGACCCATGAGCTCCTACGAGCAGTACTTC	CASSRGPMSSYEQYF
TRBV7-8	TRBJ1-1	TRBD1	-	TGTGCCAGCAGCGTGAGAGACAGGGGCGCTGAAGCTTTCTTT	CASSVRDRGAEAFF
TRBV27	TRBJ2-1	-	-	TGTGCCAGCAGTCTAATAACCGAGGGAAATGAGCAGTTCTTC	CASSLITEGNEQFF
TRBV5-4	TRBJ2-2	-	-	TGTGCCAGCAGCTTGGCTCCGAACACCGGGGAGCTGTTTTTT	CASSLAPNTGELFF
TRBV4-1	TRBJ2-3	-	-	TGCGCCAGCAGCCAAGAGGGGAGCATAGCCACAGATACGCAGTATTTT	CASSQEGSIATDTQYF
TRBV28	TRBJ2-4	-	-	TGTGCCAGCAGTTTTACCCGGGGCCCCAAAAACATTCAGTACTTC	CASSFTRGPKNIQYF
TRBV11-1	TRBJ2-3	TRBD2	once	TGTGCCAGCAGCTTAGCGGTATTAGCGGGAGAAAGGCAGTATTTT	CASSLAVLAGERQYF
TRBV5-1	TRBJ2-7	-	-	TGCGCCAGCAACCCCTCACCGCCCGCATACGAGCAGTACTTC	CASNPSPPAYEQYF
TRBV5-5	TRBJ2-1	TRBD1	once	TGTGCCAGCAGCCGGACAGGGGACAATGAGCAGTTCTTC	CASSRTGDNEQFF
TRBV5-8	TRBJ2-2	TRBD1	-	TGTGCCAGCAGCTTGCCTCGGACAGGTTCCTTGGGCACCGGGGAGCTGTTTTTT	CASSLPRTGSLGTGELFF
TRBV4-1	TRBJ2-1	-	-	TGCGCCAGCAGCCATTTGCAGCTACCATACAATGAGCAGTTCTTC	CASSHLQLPYNEQFF
TRBV2	TRBJ1-4	-	few	TGTGCCAGTATGACAGACTCGACTAATGAAAAACTGTTTTTT	CASMTDSTNEKLFF
TRBV5-1	TRBJ2-3	-	once	TGCGCCAGCAGCCTCGACCCCGCAGATACGCAGTATTTT	CASSLDPADTQYF
TRBV11-2	TRBJ2-2	TRBD2	-	TGTGCCAGCAGCGGACTAGCGGGGATGAACACCGGGGAGCTGTTTTTT	CASSGLAGMNTGELFF
TRBV7-6	TRBJ2-5	TRBD2	-	TGTGCCAGCAGCTTAGGGACTAGCTCTGGTCAAGAGACCCAGTACTTC	CASSLGTSSGQETQYF
TRBV14	TRBJ2-5	-	-	TGTGCCAGCAGCCCTCTTGGCGGGTCAAGAGGGGAGACCCAGTACTTC	CASSPLGGSRGETQYF
TRBV5-1	TRBJ1-3	-	-	TGCGCCAGCAGCCGACCTGATCCTGGAAACACCATATATTTT	CASSRPDPGNTIYF
TRBV27	TRBJ2-3	-	-	TGTGCCAGCAGTTTAGGCAGGGCCCGTGGAGATACGCAGTATTTT	CASSLGRARGDTQYF
TRBV7-8	TRBJ2-5	-	-	TGTGCCAGCAGCTTAGCTTTTCAGCGGAAGTACTTC	CASSLAFQRKYF
TRBV7-2	TRBJ2-3	TRBD2	-	TGTGCCAGCAGCTTAGGGTTAGCGGGAGGGGCAGATACGCAGTATTTT	CASSLGLAGGADTQYF
TRBV9	TRBJ2-5	TRBD2	-	TGTGCCAGCAGCGTAGCTCTTACAACTAGCGGGAGGTACGAGACCCAGTACTTC	CASSVALTTSGRYETQYF
TRBV2	TRBJ1-1	-	-	TGTGCCGGCGCAACGAGGCGTTTGGACACTGAAGCTTTCTTT	CAGATRRLDTEAFF
TRBV19	TRBJ2-1	TRBD2	-	TGTGCCAGTAGTATAGATCGGGGGGTTGAGCAGTTCTTC	CASSIDRGVEQFF